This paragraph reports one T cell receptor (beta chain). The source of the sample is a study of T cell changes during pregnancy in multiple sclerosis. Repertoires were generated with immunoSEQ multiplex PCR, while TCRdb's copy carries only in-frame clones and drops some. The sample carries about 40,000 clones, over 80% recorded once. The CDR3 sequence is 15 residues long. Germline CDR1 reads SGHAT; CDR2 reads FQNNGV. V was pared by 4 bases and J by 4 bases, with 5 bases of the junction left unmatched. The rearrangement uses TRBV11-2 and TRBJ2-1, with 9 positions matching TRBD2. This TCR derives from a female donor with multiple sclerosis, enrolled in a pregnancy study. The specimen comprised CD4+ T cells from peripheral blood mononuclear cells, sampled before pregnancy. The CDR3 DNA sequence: TGTGCCAGCAGCTCTTCCAGCGGGGGGTACAATGAGCAGTTCTTC. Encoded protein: CASSSSSGGYNEQFF.